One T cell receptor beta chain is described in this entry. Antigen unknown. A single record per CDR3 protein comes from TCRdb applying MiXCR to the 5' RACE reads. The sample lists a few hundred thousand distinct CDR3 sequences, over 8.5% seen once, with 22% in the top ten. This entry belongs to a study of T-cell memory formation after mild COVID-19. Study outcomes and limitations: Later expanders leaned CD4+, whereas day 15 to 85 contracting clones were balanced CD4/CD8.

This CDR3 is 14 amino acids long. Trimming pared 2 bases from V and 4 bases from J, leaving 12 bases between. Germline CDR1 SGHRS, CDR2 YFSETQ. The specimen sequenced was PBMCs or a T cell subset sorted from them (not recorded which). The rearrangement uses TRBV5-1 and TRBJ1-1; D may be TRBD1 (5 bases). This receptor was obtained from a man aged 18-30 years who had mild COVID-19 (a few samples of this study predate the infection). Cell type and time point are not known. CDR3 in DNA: TGCGCCAGCAGCTTCACCCAGGGTACCACTGAAGCTTTCTTT. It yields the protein CASSFTQGTTEAFF.